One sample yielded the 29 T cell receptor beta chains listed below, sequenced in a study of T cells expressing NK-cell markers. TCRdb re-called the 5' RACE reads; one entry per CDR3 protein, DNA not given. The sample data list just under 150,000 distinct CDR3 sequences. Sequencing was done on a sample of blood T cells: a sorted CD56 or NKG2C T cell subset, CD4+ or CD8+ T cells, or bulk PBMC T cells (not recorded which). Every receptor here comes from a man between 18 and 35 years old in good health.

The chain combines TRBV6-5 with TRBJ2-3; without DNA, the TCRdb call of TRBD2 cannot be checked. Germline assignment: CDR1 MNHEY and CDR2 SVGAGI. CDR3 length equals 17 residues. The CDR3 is CASSYSASGYSTDTQYF.

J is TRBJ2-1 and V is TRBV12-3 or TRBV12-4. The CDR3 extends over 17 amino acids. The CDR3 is CASSPSIDQLPNNEQFF.

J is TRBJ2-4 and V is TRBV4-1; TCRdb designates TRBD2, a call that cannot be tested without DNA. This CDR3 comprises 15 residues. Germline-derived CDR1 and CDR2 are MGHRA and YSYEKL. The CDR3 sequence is CASSQPLGLPNIQYF.

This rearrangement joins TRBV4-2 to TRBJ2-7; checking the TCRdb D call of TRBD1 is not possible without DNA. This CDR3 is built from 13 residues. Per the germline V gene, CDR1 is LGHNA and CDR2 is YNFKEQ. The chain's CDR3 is CASSPGQTYEQYF.

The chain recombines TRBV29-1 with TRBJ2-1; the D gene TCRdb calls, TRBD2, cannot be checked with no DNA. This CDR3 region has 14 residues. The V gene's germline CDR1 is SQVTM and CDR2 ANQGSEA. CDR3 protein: CSVVPPSDYNEQFF.

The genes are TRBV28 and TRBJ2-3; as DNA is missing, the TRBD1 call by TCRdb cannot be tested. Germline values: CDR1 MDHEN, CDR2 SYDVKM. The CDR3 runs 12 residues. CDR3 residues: CASKGSTDTQYF.

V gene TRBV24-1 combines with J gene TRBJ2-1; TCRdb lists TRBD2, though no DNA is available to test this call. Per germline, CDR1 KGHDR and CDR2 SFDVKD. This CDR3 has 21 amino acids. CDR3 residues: CATSDATGAPVLAGVYNEQFF.

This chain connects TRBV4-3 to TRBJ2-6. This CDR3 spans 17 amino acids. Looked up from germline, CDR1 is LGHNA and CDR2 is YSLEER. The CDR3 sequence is CASSQETATSGANVLTF.

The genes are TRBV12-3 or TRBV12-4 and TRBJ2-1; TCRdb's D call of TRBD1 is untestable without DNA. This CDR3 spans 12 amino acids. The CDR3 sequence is CASSDDSNEQFF.

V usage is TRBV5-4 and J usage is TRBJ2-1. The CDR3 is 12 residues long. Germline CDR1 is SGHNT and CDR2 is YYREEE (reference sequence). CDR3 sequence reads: CASTSMGNEQFF. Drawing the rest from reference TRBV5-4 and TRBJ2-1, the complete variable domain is ETGVTQSPTHLIKTRGQQVTLRCSSQSGHNTVSWYQQALGQGPQFIFQYYREEENGRGNFPPRFSGLQFPNYSSELNVNALELDDSALYLCASTSMGNEQFFGPGTRLTVL.

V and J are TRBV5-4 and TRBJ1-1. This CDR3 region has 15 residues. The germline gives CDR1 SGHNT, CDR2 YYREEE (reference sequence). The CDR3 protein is CASSLGRGGDTEAFF.

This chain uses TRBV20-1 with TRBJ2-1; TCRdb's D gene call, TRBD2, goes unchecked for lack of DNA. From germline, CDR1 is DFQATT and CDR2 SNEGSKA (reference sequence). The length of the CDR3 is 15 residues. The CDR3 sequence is CSARDFREGGDEQFF.

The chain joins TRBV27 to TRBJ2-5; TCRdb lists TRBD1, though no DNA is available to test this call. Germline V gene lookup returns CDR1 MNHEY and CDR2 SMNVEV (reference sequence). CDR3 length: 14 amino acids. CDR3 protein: CASSFGGGGRGEYF.

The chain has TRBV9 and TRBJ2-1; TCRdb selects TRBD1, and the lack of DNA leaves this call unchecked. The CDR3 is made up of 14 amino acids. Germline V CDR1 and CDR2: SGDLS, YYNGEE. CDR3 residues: CASSGARAYNEQFF. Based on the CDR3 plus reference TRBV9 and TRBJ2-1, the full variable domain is DSGVTQTPKHLITATGQRVTLRCSPRSGDLSVYWYQQSLDQGLQFLIQYYNGEERAKGNILERFSAQQFPDLHSELNLSSLELGDSALYFCASSGARAYNEQFFGPGTRLTVL.

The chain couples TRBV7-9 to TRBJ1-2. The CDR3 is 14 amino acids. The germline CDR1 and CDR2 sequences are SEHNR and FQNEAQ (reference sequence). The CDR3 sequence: CASSLGTPNYGYTF.

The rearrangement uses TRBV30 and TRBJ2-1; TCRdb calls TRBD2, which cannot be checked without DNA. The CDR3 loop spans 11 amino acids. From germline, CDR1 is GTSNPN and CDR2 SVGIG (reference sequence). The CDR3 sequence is CASKRANEQFF.

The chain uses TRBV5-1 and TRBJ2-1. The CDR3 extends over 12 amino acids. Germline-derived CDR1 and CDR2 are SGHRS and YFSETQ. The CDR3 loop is CASSLAFNEQFF.

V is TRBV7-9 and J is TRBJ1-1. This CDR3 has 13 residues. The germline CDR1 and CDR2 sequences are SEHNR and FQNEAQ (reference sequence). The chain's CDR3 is CASSLGTDTEAFF.

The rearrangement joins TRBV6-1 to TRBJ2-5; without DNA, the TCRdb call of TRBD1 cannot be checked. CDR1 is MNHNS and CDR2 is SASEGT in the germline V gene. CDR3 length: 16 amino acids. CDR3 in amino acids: CASTLNPRAGQETQYF.

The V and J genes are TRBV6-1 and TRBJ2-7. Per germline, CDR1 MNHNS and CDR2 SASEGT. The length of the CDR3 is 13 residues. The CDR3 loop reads CASSEGWAYEQYF.

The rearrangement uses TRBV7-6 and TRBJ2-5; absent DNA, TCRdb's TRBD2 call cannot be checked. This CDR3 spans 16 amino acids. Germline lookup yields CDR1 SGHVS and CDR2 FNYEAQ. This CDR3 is CASSLGLGKGVETQYF. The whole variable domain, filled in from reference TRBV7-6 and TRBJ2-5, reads GAGVSQSPRYKVTKRGQDVALRCDPISGHVSLYWYRQALGQGPEFLTYFNYEAQQDKSGLPNDRFSAERPEGSISTLTIQRTEQRDSAMYRCASSLGLGKGVETQYFGPGTRLLVL.

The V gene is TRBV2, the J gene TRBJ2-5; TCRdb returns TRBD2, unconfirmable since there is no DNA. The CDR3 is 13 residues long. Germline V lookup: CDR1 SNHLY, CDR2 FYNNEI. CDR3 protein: CASLGEEAETQYF. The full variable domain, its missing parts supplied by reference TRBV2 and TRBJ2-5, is EPEVTQTPSHQVTQMGQEVILRCVPISNHLYFYWYRQILGQKVEFLVSFYNNEISEKSEIFDDQFSVERPDGSNFTLKIRSTKLEDSAMYFCASLGEEAETQYFGPGTRLLVL.

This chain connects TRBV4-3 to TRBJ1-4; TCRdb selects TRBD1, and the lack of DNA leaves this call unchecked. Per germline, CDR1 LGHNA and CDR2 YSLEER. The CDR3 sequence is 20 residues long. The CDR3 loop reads CASSQENGQGSTLMREKLFF.

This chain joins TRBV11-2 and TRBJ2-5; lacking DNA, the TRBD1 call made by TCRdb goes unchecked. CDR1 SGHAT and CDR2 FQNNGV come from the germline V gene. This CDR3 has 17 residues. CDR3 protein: CASSLYLSRTGWETQYF.

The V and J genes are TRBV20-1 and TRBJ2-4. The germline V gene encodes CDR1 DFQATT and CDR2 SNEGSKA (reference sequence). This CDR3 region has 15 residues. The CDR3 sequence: CSARVGALAKNIQYF.

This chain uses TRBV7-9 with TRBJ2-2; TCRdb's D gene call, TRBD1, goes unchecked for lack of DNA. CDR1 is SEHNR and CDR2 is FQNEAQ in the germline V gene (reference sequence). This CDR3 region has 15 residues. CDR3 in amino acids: CASSLGQGSTGELFF.

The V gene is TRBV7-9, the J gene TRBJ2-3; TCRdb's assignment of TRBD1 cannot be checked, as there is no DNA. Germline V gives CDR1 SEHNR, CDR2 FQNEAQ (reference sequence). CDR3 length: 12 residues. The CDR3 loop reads CASSSQGDTQYF.

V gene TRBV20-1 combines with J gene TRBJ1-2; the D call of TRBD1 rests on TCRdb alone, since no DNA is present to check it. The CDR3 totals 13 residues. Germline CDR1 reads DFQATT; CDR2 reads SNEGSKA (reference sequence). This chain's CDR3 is CSARDRQGGGYTF.

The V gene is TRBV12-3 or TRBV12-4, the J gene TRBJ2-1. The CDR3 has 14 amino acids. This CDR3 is CASAKGGSYNEQFF.